This entry lists 12 T cell receptor beta chains sequenced from one sample in a study of blood T cell repertoires in COVID-19. Repertoires were generated with immunoSEQ multiplex PCR, while TCRdb's copy carries only in-frame clones and drops some. The table lists roughly 180,000 clones, more than 70% of them singletons. Sequencing used peripheral blood. Receptor source: a woman aged 55-70 years with acute or convalescent COVID-19.

The chain joins TRBV24-1 to TRBJ2-1; maybe TRBD2 (5 bases). Trimming took 7 bases from V and 6 from J, leaving 9 bases between them. This CDR3 comprises 12 residues. In germline, CDR1 is KGHDR, CDR2 SFDVKD. CDR3 protein: CATSRGINEQFF. The DNA for the CDR3 is TGTGCCACCAGCCGGGGAATCAATGAGCAGTTCTTC.

The chain uses TRBV6-2 or TRBV6-3 and TRBJ2-7; D perhaps matches TRBD2 (6 bases). V was trimmed by 1 base and J by 2 bases, leaving 15 bases between them. The CDR3 spans 16 residues. From germline, CDR1 is MNHEY and CDR2 SVGEGT. The CDR3 coding sequence is TGTGCCAGCAGTTACTATACGGGACTGATTCCCTACGAGCAGTACTTC. It codes for CASSYYTGLIPYEQYF.

The CDR3 nucleotides are TGTGCCAGCAGCGTAGCGGGAGATCTGAATACGCAGTATTTT. Translated, it gives CASSVAGDLNTQYF. This chain uses TRBV9 with TRBJ2-3; tentatively, D is TRBD2 (6 bases). Germline V lookup: CDR1 SGDLS, CDR2 YYNGEE. The ends were cut back, 0 bases at V and 7 bases at J, with 12 bases in the middle. The CDR3 is 14 residues long.

V is TRBV4-1 and J is TRBJ1-4, with D hard to call. The V end lost 0 bases, the J end lost 8 bases, and 16 bases lay between the germline ends. The CDR3 contains 16 residues. Germline-derived CDR1 and CDR2 are MGHRA and YSYEKL. The CDR3 loop reads CASSQEQTPSREKLFF. CDR3 DNA sequence: TGCGCCAGCAGCCAAGAGCAGACCCCCTCGCGGGAAAAACTGTTTTTT.

The V gene is TRBV9, the J gene TRBJ2-1; 8 bases are shared with TRBD1. Germline V gene sequence: CDR1 SGDLS, CDR2 YYNGEE. This CDR3 spans 17 amino acids. V was clipped by 4 bases and J by 0 bases; unmatched bases: 9. The CDR3 is CASSSGQGPPSYNEQFF. The CDR3, as DNA: TGTGCCAGCAGCTCCGGACAGGGTCCACCCTCCTACAATGAGCAGTTCTTC.

This chain uses TRBV3-1 (or the pseudogene TRBV3-2) with TRBJ2-1, with D possibly TRBD2 on 6 matching bases. Germline V gives CDR1 LGHDT, CDR2 YNNKEL (reference sequence). V dropped 10 bases and J dropped 0 bases, with 7 bases sitting between them. The CDR3 is 12 amino acids. In DNA form, the CDR3 reads TGTGCCACCGGGGGCTCCTACAATGAGCAGTTCTTC. It yields the protein CATGGSYNEQFF.

V and J are TRBV6-2 or TRBV6-3 and TRBJ1-1; D not resolved. The CDR3 covers 13 residues. V dropped 5 bases and J dropped 5 bases, with 12 bases sitting between them. Germline values: CDR1 MNHEY, CDR2 SVGEGT. Written as DNA, the CDR3 is TGTGCCAGCAGTCCGGGCAGAGGGACTGAAGCTTTCTTT. Its protein product is CASSPGRGTEAFF.

V is TRBV6-6 and J is TRBJ1-2; D unclear. Trimming stripped 2 bases from V and 2 bases from J, with 9 bases between. Germline lookup yields CDR1 MNHNY and CDR2 SVGAGI (reference sequence). This CDR3 is built from 14 residues. The CDR3 sequence: CASSYRRVNYGYTF. The CDR3 bases are TGTGCCAGCAGTTACAGGAGGGTAAACTATGGCTACACCTTC.

The chain carries TRBV24-1 and TRBJ2-3; D is possibly TRBD2 (6 bases). Germline values: CDR1 KGHDR, CDR2 SFDVKD. The V end lost 1 base, the J end lost 5 bases, and 12 bases lay between the germline ends. This CDR3 spans 15 amino acids. DNA of the CDR3: TGTGCCACCAGTGATTTTCCCCGGGAGAGAGATACGCAGTATTTT. This encodes CATSDFPRERDTQYF.

The J gene is TRBJ2-6, the V gene TRBV19, with 10 bases fitting TRBD2. CDR3 length: 19 amino acids. Germline V gene data show CDR1 as LNHDA and CDR2 as SQIVND (reference sequence). Trimming cost V 1 base and J 2 bases; bases outside gene matches: 8. The CDR3: CASSIARGTSGTGANVLTF. CDR3 coding DNA: TGTGCCAGTAGTATAGCCCGGGGCACTAGCGGGACTGGGGCCAACGTCCTGACTTTC.

The rearrangement links TRBV5-6 to TRBJ2-1; D is unresolved. CDR1 SGHDT and CDR2 YYEEEE come from the germline V gene. The CDR3 contains 11 residues. V shed 4 bases and J shed 8 bases, with 7 bases lying between them. The CDR3 reads CASSRSYEQFF. CDR3 in DNA: TGTGCCAGCAGCCGGAGCTATGAGCAGTTCTTC.

The gene calls are TRBV6-5 and TRBJ2-7, with 7 bases lining up with TRBD1. J was trimmed by 7 bases and V by 5 bases; bases with no gene match: 5. CDR1 and CDR2 from the germline V gene are MNHEY and SVGAGI. The CDR3 spans 12 residues. This CDR3 reads CASSRQGREQYF. The CDR3 DNA is TGTGCCAGCAGTCGACAGGGACGGGAGCAGTACTTC.